The source of this TCR beta chain is a study of CD4 T cells in relation to SARS-CoV-2 and coronaviruses. The unexposed donors gave CD4+ T cells in about 2010-2018, prior to COVID-19. CD4+ T cells were isolated from the cells after about ten days of culture. PBMCs were plated at a few million per well in IL-2-containing medium. In germline, CDR1 is LNHDA, CDR2 SQIVND (reference sequence). The CDR3 sequence is 15 residues long. V dropped 5 bases and J dropped 7; count of bases not matched to a gene: 11. In its sample, this clone was seen a few times. Its antigen is not identified. Only in-frame clones appear in the TCRdb table, and some are missing; sequencing was by immunoSEQ multiplex PCR. The profile covers about 26,000 clones, with 65% to 80% appearing a single time and more than 9% taken by the ten largest.

The receptor comes from a human donor in good health. J is TRBJ1-5 and V is TRBV19; 7 bases match TRBD1. The material sequenced was CD4+ T cells from PBMCs, cultured in vitro. CDR3 DNA sequence: TGTGCCAGTAGTTTGGCAGGGGGTCTTAAGCAGCCCCAGCATTTT. Its translation: CASSLAGGLKQPQHF.